The rows below give T cell receptor beta chains drawn from one sample of a study of response to subunit inactivated influenza vaccine. Each CDR3 protein gets one entry after TCRdb re-called the RT-PCR reads with MiXCR. The sample includes hundreds of thousands of distinct CDR3 sequences, around 18% of them seen just once. The sequences come from PBMCs from blood, collected more than 4 days after vaccination. The receptors were gathered from a man between 50 and 59 years old who received an inactivated influenza vaccine. The CDR3 runs from the conserved cysteine through the conserved F or W. D genes are given only for firm matches. Clone size is shown for a subset of rows, as once, few, many or a class of expanded clone.

TRBJ1-2 TRBV29-1 few TRBD1 15 CSAKSLGQGGYGYTF TGCAGCGCCAAATCCCTAGGACAGGGAGGCTATGGCTACACCTTC
TRBJ2-1 TRBV29-1 few TRBD1 15 CSVEEGTGIDNEQFF TGCAGCGTTGAAGAAGGGACAGGGATCGACAATGAGCAGTTCTTC
TRBJ2-5 TRBV7-2 many TRBD2 16 CASSRTSGRGQETQYF TGTGCCAGCAGCCGGACTAGCGGGAGAGGCCAAGAGACCCAGTACTTC
TRBJ2-7 TRBV5-1 few TRBD2 15 CASSPQLAGAYEQYF TGCGCCAGCAGCCCCCAACTAGCGGGAGCATACGAGCAGTACTTC
TRBJ2-3 TRBV7-2 many - 13 CASSFYLTDTQYF TGTGCCAGCAGCTTTTACCTCACAGATACGCAGTATTTT
TRBJ2-1 TRBV6-2/TRBV6-3 few - 15 CASSATSGARNEQFF TGTGCCAGCAGTGCAACTAGTGGGGCGCGTAATGAGCAGTTCTTC
TRBJ1-2 TRBV4-3 many TRBD1 15 CASSQSGTGGYGYTF TGCGCCAGCAGCCAATCAGGGACAGGGGGGTATGGCTACACCTTC
TRBJ1-1 TRBV20-1 many TRBD1 13 CSASNRGRTEAFF TGCAGTGCTAGTAACAGGGGGCGTACTGAAGCTTTCTTT
TRBJ2-4 TRBV28 - TRBD1 15 CASSLSGTVKNIQYF TGTGCCAGCAGTTTATCAGGGACAGTGAAAAACATTCAGTACTTC
TRBJ2-5 TRBV7-9 many - 12 CASSSGFGTQYF TGTGCCAGCAGCTCTGGGTTCGGGACCCAGTACTTC
TRBJ2-5 TRBV5-6 - - 13 CASSPDGKETQYF TGTGCCAGCAGCCCGGACGGGAAAGAGACCCAGTACTTC
TRBJ1-5 TRBV6-1 few TRBD1 16 CASSGRGPGGSQPQHF TGTGCCAGCAGTGGTCGAGGTCCAGGGGGTTCGCAGCCCCAGCATTTT
TRBJ2-2 TRBV7-3 few - 14 CASRPDTNTGELFF TGTGCCAGCAGGCCAGACACCAACACCGGGGAGCTGTTTTTT
TRBJ2-7 TRBV5-5 - TRBD1 13 CASAPRGRDEQYF TGTGCCAGCGCTCCGAGGGGGCGGGACGAGCAGTACTTC
TRBJ2-1 TRBV6-5 few - 15 CASSYGDPSYNEQFF TGTGCCAGCAGTTACGGGGACCCTTCCTACAATGAGCAGTTCTTC
TRBJ2-5 TRBV20-1 - TRBD2 16 CSARVGTSGAQETQYF TGCAGTGCTAGAGTCGGGACTAGCGGAGCCCAAGAGACCCAGTACTTC
TRBJ1-6 TRBV6-1 few - 14 CASSRVRLNSPLHF TGTGCCAGCAGCCGGGTACGGCTAAATTCACCCCTCCACTTT
TRBJ2-4 TRBV2 - - 15 CASNYRSGLGNIQYF TGTGCCAGCAACTACAGATCGGGGCTTGGGAACATTCAGTACTTC
TRBJ1-2 TRBV20-1 - TRBD1 14 CSAPRTGGVYGYTF TGCAGTGCTCCCCGGACAGGGGGCGTCTATGGCTACACCTTC
TRBJ2-1 TRBV10-3 many - 13 CAISETALNEQFF TGTGCCATCAGTGAGACGGCACTCAATGAGCAGTTCTTC
TRBJ2-3 TRBV4-2 - - 14 CASSQDGPLDTQYF TGTGCCAGCAGCCAAGATGGACCCCTGGATACGCAGTATTTT
TRBJ2-1 TRBV5-1 - TRBD2 16 CASSWSGTSGTAEQFF TGCGCCAGCAGCTGGTCCGGGACTAGCGGAACAGCTGAGCAGTTCTTC
TRBJ2-2 TRBV29-1 - - 13 CSSSGEGTGELFF TGCAGCTCTTCTGGGGAAGGCACCGGGGAGCTGTTTTTT
TRBJ1-1 TRBV4-3 - TRBD1 16 CASSQASGTVNTEAFF TGCGCCAGCAGCCAAGCGTCCGGGACAGTTAACACTGAAGCTTTCTTT
TRBJ2-3 TRBV20-1 - TRBD2 18 CSATRPGLAGGSTDTQYF TGCAGTGCCACCCGACCGGGACTAGCGGGAGGTAGCACAGATACGCAGTATTTT
TRBJ2-1 TRBV18 - - 15 CASSPDGKTYNEQFF TGTGCCAGCTCACCCGACGGGAAAACCTACAATGAGCAGTTCTTC
TRBJ2-7 TRBV5-1 few - 15 CASSLDGGASVEQYF TGCGCCAGCAGCTTGGATGGGGGGGCAAGTGTGGAGCAGTACTTC
TRBJ2-2 TRBV7-8 - TRBD1 19 CASSQRRLTRQGGTGELFF TGTGCCAGCAGCCAAAGAAGATTAACTCGACAGGGCGGTACCGGGGAGCTGTTTTTT
TRBJ2-7 TRBV10-3 few - 11 CAISESLAQYF TGTGCCATCAGTGAGTCGTTGGCGCAGTACTTC
TRBJ2-3 TRBV10-1 - TRBD2 16 CASSDFHSGSTDTQYF TGCGCCAGCAGTGACTTCCATAGCGGGTCCACAGATACGCAGTATTTT
TRBJ2-4 TRBV3-1 many - 13 CASSHPGSLMQYF TGTGCCAGCAGCCACCCGGGAAGCTTGATGCAGTACTTC
TRBJ2-1 TRBV29-1 few TRBD2 14 CSVAQRGGVNEQFF TGCAGCGTTGCGCAGCGGGGGGGCGTCAATGAGCAGTTCTTC
TRBJ2-7 TRBV7-2 - - 13 CASSFISGYEQYF TGTGCCAGCAGCTTCATCTCGGGCTACGAGCAGTACTTC
TRBJ2-7 TRBV20-1 few TRBD2 13 CSARQAGGYEQYF TGCAGTGCTAGGCAAGCGGGAGGGTACGAGCAGTACTTC
TRBJ2-1 TRBV7-8 - - 12 CASLADYNEQFF TGTGCCAGCCTAGCAGACTACAATGAGCAGTTCTTC
TRBJ2-1 TRBV15 - TRBD2 15 CATSGGTSGNNEQFF TGTGCCACCAGCGGCGGGACTAGCGGTAACAATGAGCAGTTCTTC
TRBJ1-2 TRBV6-5 - - 13 CASSYSRGFGYTF TGTGCCAGCAGTTACTCGCGGGGGTTTGGCTACACCTTC
TRBJ1-2 TRBV5-1 few - 15 CASSLSGAQVYGYTF TGCGCCAGCAGCTTGTCAGGGGCGCAGGTCTATGGCTACACCTTC
TRBJ2-3 TRBV9 - - 16 CASSVSAGHSTDTQYF TGTGCCAGCAGCGTAAGCGCGGGGCATAGCACAGATACGCAGTATTTT
TRBJ2-1 TRBV4-2 many TRBD2 16 CASSEGAGGPLNEQFF TGTGCCAGCTCTGAGGGTGCGGGAGGGCCGTTGAATGAGCAGTTCTTC
TRBJ1-5 TRBV6-6 few - 13 CASVNRVDQPQHF TGTGCCAGTGTAAACAGGGTCGATCAGCCCCAGCATTTT
TRBJ2-7 TRBV29-1 few - 11 CSALDGYEQYF TGCAGCGCCCTTGACGGGTACGAGCAGTACTTC
TRBJ2-6 TRBV12-3/TRBV12-4 few - 16 CASITVGGSGANVLTF TGTGCCAGCATTACCGTCGGGGGATCAGGGGCCAACGTCCTGACTTTC
TRBJ2-3 TRBV24-1 - - 14 CATSSSPATDTQYF TGTGCCACCAGTAGCTCCCCGGCCACAGATACGCAGTATTTT
TRBJ1-2 TRBV5-6 - TRBD1 14 CASSLGTGAYGYTF TGTGCCAGCAGCTTGGGGACAGGGGCTTATGGCTACACCTTC